A single sample is the source of the 20 T cell receptor beta chains below, sequenced in a study of T cells after yellow fever vaccination. TCRdb re-called the 5' RACE reads through MiXCR, storing one row per CDR3 protein. Of 450,000 to 550,000 distinct CDR3 sequences in the sample, just over 20% were seen once. The sample consisted of PBMCs, taken 21 days after the first yellow fever vaccination. The origin of the receptors is a man aged 18 to 29 who received the YFV17D yellow fever vaccine.

This clonotype was seen only a few times. The V gene is TRBV3-1, the J gene TRBJ2-2; no clear D. The CDR3 is made up of 14 amino acids. Germline CDR1 LGHDT, CDR2 YNNKEL (reference sequence). Trimming took 5 bases from V and 0 from J, leaving 7 bases between them. In nucleotides, the CDR3 is TGTGCCAGCAGCACCCGGCCGAACACCGGGGAGCTGTTTTTT. The encoded protein is CASSTRPNTGELFF.

This chain uses TRBV5-1 with TRBJ2-1; possibly TRBD2 for D (6 bases). Trimming shortened V by 6 bases and J by 8 bases, and 18 bases separated the two germline ends. Germline CDR1 is SGHRS and CDR2 is YFSETQ. The CDR3 runs to 14 residues. The CDR3 reads CASTLAVPGDEQFF. The CDR3 DNA sequence: TGCGCCAGCACCTTAGCGGTTCCCGGTGATGAGCAGTTCTTC.

In this sample, this clonotype turned up a few times. This chain's CDR3 is CASSAIPVRYNSPLHF. The CDR3 DNA reads TGTGCCAGTAGTGCCATACCGGTTCGATATAATTCACCCCTCCACTTT. The genes are TRBV19 and TRBJ1-6; D gene unclear. CDR1 and CDR2 from the germline V gene are LNHDA and SQIVND (reference sequence). Trimming shortened V by 5 bases and J by 4 bases, and 15 bases separated the two germline ends. The CDR3 sequence is 16 residues long. The variable domain in full, with the rest retrieved from reference TRBV19 and TRBJ1-6, is DGGITQSPKYLFRKEGQNVTLSCEQNLNHDAMYWYRQDPGQGLRLIYYSQIVNDFQKGDIAEGYSVSREKKESFPLTVTSAQKNPTAFYLCASSAIPVRYNSPLHFGNGTRLTVT.

This clonotype was observed a handful of times. This sequence joins TRBV6-5 and TRBJ1-2, with D tentatively TRBD1 (5 bases). The CDR3 runs 11 residues. The germline CDR1 and CDR2 sequences are MNHEY and SVGAGI. The V end was cut by 5 bases, the J end by 7 bases, with 8 bases between. CDR3 nucleotide sequence: TGTGCCAGCAGTCCCGGGGCTGGCTACACCTTC. This sequence encodes CASSPGAGYTF.

A few counts support this clonotype. V usage is TRBV5-1 and J usage is TRBJ1-1; TRBD1 agrees at 8 bases. V was clipped by 4 bases and J by 1 base; unmatched bases: 15. The CDR3 runs to 18 residues. Germline CDR1 and CDR2: SGHRS and YFSETQ. The chain's CDR3 is CASSPTPWQGAKNTEAFF. CDR3 DNA sequence: TGCGCCAGCAGCCCCACCCCATGGCAGGGGGCTAAGAACACTGAAGCTTTCTTT.

This clonotype was found a few times. V gene TRBV5-1 combines with J gene TRBJ2-5; D is uncertain. The CDR3 is made up of 15 amino acids. Looked up from germline, CDR1 is SGHRS and CDR2 is YFSETQ. V was trimmed by 4 bases and J by 2 bases, leaving 15 bases between them. The CDR3 here is CASSLRTRSQETQYF. The CDR3, as DNA: TGCGCCAGCAGCCTCCGGACCCGTAGTCAAGAGACCCAGTACTTC.

The chain recombines TRBV7-9 with TRBJ2-2; the D is unclear. Trimming pared 2 bases from V and 8 bases from J, leaving 12 bases between. This CDR3 is 14 amino acids long. Germline V CDR1 and CDR2: SEHNR, FQNEAQ (reference sequence). CDR3 amino acids: CASSLILSGGELFF. DNA of the CDR3: TGTGCCAGCAGCTTAATTTTGTCCGGAGGGGAGCTGTTTTTT.

The table lists this clonotype with a few counts. The rearrangement uses TRBV6-1 and TRBJ2-3; D call uncertain. This CDR3 region has 13 residues. CDR1 MNHNS and CDR2 SASEGT come from the germline V gene. Trimming stripped 6 bases from V and 3 bases from J, with 10 bases between. The CDR3 spells CASSTHRTDTQYF. The CDR3 DNA reads TGTGCCAGCAGCACCCACAGAACAGATACGCAGTATTTT.

The V call is TRBV15, the J call TRBJ2-5; possibly TRBD2 for D (6 bases). The germline V gene encodes CDR1 LNHNV and CDR2 YYDKDF (reference sequence). The CDR3 totals 14 residues. V lost 5 bases and J 2 bases, leaving 12 bases between the germline ends. As DNA, the CDR3 is TGTGCCACCAGCCGGGACTCAGGGCAAGAGACCCAGTACTTC. Translating it yields CATSRDSGQETQYF.

This clonotype was seen more than once but under ten times. The chain combines TRBV7-3 with TRBJ2-2; 8 bases align to TRBD1. V gave up 0 bases and J gave up 8 bases; unmatched junction bases: 5. The CDR3 is 15 residues long. Germline V gives CDR1 SGHTA, CDR2 FQGTGA. CDR3 residues: CASSLTRQGTGELFF. DNA for the CDR3: TGTGCCAGCAGCTTAACGCGACAGGGGACAGGGGAGCTGTTTTTT.

This clonotype showed up just a few times. The V and J genes are TRBV28 and TRBJ2-3; 8 bases line up with TRBD2. Germline CDR1 reads MDHEN; CDR2 reads SYDVKM. Trimming took 8 bases from V and 4 from J; bases not matched to a gene: 11. There are 15 residues in the CDR3. The CDR3 is CASARGAGVADTQYF. CDR3 nucleotides: TGTGCCAGCGCGCGGGGGGCGGGTGTCGCAGATACGCAGTATTTT.

The chain combines TRBV5-1 with TRBJ1-5, with a weak D call TRBD1 (5 bases). The V and J ends lost 5 bases and 6 bases respectively, with 15 bases between them. Per germline, CDR1 SGHRS and CDR2 YFSETQ. The CDR3 length is 14 residues. CDR3 nucleotide sequence: TGCGCCAGCAGGACGACAGTCTCGAGTCAGCCCCAGCATTTT. The encoded protein is CASRTTVSSQPQHF.

The rearrangement uses TRBV6-2 or TRBV6-3 and TRBJ1-5, with TRBD1 as a possible D gene (6 bases). CDR3 length equals 15 residues. CDR1 MNHEY and CDR2 SVGEGT come from the germline V gene. Trimming took off 5 bases at V and 0 bases at J, with 11 bases between the two ends. The CDR3 is CASSRQDDSNQPQHF. As DNA, the CDR3 is TGTGCCAGCAGTCGACAGGACGATAGCAATCAGCCCCAGCATTTT.

This clonotype has a count of ten or more. The V gene is TRBV7-2, the J gene TRBJ2-3; TRBD2 agrees at 8 bases. V shed 2 bases and J 1 base; nucleotides not matched to a gene: 5. CDR3 size: 16 residues. In germline, CDR1 is SGHTA, CDR2 FQGNSA. The CDR3 reads CASSLISGGGTDTQYF. In nucleotides, the CDR3 is TGTGCCAGCAGCTTAATCAGCGGGGGAGGCACAGATACGCAGTATTTT. Full variable domain (rest looked up from reference TRBV7-2 and TRBJ2-3): GAGVSQSPSNKVTEKGKDVELRCDPISGHTALYWYRQSLGQGLEFLIYFQGNSAPDKSGLPSDRFSAERTGGSVSTLTIQRTQQEDSAVYLCASSLISGGGTDTQYFGPGTRLTVL.

This clonotype was detected only a few times. The V call is TRBV19, the J call TRBJ1-1, with D unresolved. The CDR3 covers 15 residues. In germline, CDR1 is LNHDA, CDR2 SQIVND (reference sequence). The ends were cut back, 2 bases at V and 5 bases at J, with 15 bases in the middle. The CDR3 sequence is CASSIPEADGTEAFF. The CDR3 DNA reads TGTGCCAGTAGTATACCAGAGGCCGACGGAACTGAAGCTTTCTTT.

The chain combines TRBV20-1 with TRBJ1-4; D possibly corresponds to TRBD1 (5 bases). The ends were cut back, 2 bases at V and 3 bases at J, with 10 bases in the middle. CDR1 and CDR2 (germline): DFQATT, SNEGSKA (reference sequence). The CDR3 has 14 amino acids. DNA for the CDR3: TGCAGTGCTAGAAAGGGGAATGCTAATGAAAAACTGTTTTTT. Translation: CSARKGNANEKLFF.

This rearrangement joins TRBV28 to TRBJ2-7; D is perhaps TRBD1 (5 bases). Germline loops: CDR1 MDHEN, CDR2 SYDVKM. V lost 6 bases and J lost 1, with 16 bases in between. CDR3 length: 15 residues. The CDR3 is CASRSTGSGSYEQYF. In DNA, the CDR3 is TGTGCCAGCAGATCCACAGGTTCAGGGTCCTACGAGCAGTACTTC.

V usage is TRBV7-2 and J usage is TRBJ1-1, with TRBD1 identical over 7 bases. V trimming: 1 base; J trimming: 8 bases; junction bases outside the gene matches: 7. Germline CDR1 reads SGHTA; CDR2 reads FQGNSA. CDR3 size: 14 residues. The CDR3 reads CASSLDRGQGEAFF. CDR3 nucleotide sequence: TGTGCCAGCAGCTTAGACAGGGGCCAGGGGGAAGCTTTCTTT.

The genes are TRBV11-2 and TRBJ2-3; no reliable D call. This CDR3 is 16 amino acids long. Germline V gene sequence: CDR1 SGHAT, CDR2 FQNNGV. V lost 8 bases and J lost 1, with 19 bases in between. The CDR3 sequence is CASGSPTLGRTDTQYF. Written as DNA, the CDR3 is TGTGCCAGCGGCTCACCCACTCTAGGGCGCACAGATACGCAGTATTTT.

This clonotype appeared a few times. The chain employs TRBV5-1 and TRBJ2-5; 7 bases agree with TRBD1. The trim removed 0 bases at V and 3 bases at J, leaving 5 bases unmatched. The CDR3 consists of 15 residues. Germline V CDR1 and CDR2: SGHRS, YFSETQ. CDR3 amino acids: CASSLDGTEEETQYF. The CDR3 DNA sequence: TGCGCCAGCAGCTTGGATGGGACAGAAGAAGAGACCCAGTACTTC.